A single TCR beta chain is shown here with its context. The method was immunoSEQ multiplex PCR; TCRdb's version includes in-frame clones alone and lacks a portion of them. The sample has over 300,000 clones, about 83% seen once. Trimming took 6 bases from V and 12 from J; bases not matched to a gene: 5. Germline CDR1 MNHEY, CDR2 SVGAGI. The CDR3 is 11 amino acids. This sample was taken from a study of blood T cell repertoires in COVID-19. The source of this sequence is a woman aged 50 to 60 with acute or convalescent COVID-19. The sample taken for sequencing was peripheral blood. This chain links TRBV6-5 with TRBJ2-1, with 7 positions matching TRBD2. CDR3 sequence: CASRTSLGQFF. CDR3 DNA: TGTGCCAGCAGGACTAGCCTCGGGCAGTTCTTC.